Shown below are 10 T cell receptor beta chains from a single sample sequenced in a study of T cell responses to AZD1222 COVID-19 vaccine. Method: immunoSEQ multiplex PCR; TCRdb's copy keeps in-frame clones and lacks some. The sample lists 90,000 to 100,000 clones; about 89% were seen once. Sequenced material: peripheral blood, taken on day 0 of AZD1222 vaccination. These receptors all come from an adult in good health.

The chain is built from TRBV27 and TRBJ1-2; 7 bases line up with TRBD1. The CDR3 is made up of 15 amino acids. Germline assignment: CDR1 MNHEY and CDR2 SMNVEV (reference sequence). After removal of 2 bases from V and 1 base from J, the junction contained 4 bases not matched to a gene. The CDR3 reads CASSLGRGVNYGYTF. CDR3 in DNA: TGTGCCAGCAGTTTAGGCAGGGGGGTTAACTATGGCTACACCTTC.

This rearrangement joins TRBV19 to TRBJ1-1; 7 bases match TRBD1. This CDR3 comprises 15 residues. Trimming at V came to 0 bases and at J to 5 bases, leaving 6 bases not matched to a gene. Germline V gene data show CDR1 as LNHDA and CDR2 as SQIVND (reference sequence). The CDR3 sequence: CASSIDANRGTEAFF. CDR3 sequence (DNA): TGTGCCAGTAGTATAGATGCGAACAGGGGAACTGAAGCTTTCTTT.

This chain connects TRBV14 to TRBJ1-1; D may be TRBD1 (6 bases). The V gene's germline CDR1 is SGHDN and CDR2 FVKESK. Trimming removed 4 bases at V and 0 bases at J, with 12 bases between. The CDR3 contains 15 residues. CDR3 protein: CASSRGAVMNTEAFF. Written as DNA, the CDR3 is TGTGCCAGCAGCCGGGGGGCGGTCATGAACACTGAAGCTTTCTTT.

The chain couples TRBV30 to TRBJ1-1; 10 bases line up with TRBD1. The V segment lost 0 bases and the J segment 0 bases; nucleotides outside the gene matches: 4. Germline V gives CDR1 GTSNPN, CDR2 SVGIG (reference sequence). CDR3 length: 16 residues. The CDR3 spells CAWSVGTGALNTEAFF. The CDR3 nucleotides read TGTGCCTGGAGTGTAGGGACAGGGGCCCTGAACACTGAAGCTTTCTTT.

The chain combines TRBV25-1 with TRBJ2-1, with 9 nucleotides matching TRBD1. The CDR3 contains 18 residues. Germline-derived CDR1 and CDR2 are MGHDK and SYGVNS. Trimming at V came to 3 bases and at J to 5 bases, leaving 14 bases not matched to a gene. This CDR3 reads CASSDSIHRGRGDNEQFF. The CDR3 coding sequence is TGTGCCAGCAGTGACTCCATTCACAGGGGGCGAGGGGACAATGAGCAGTTCTTC.

The rearrangement links TRBV4-3 to TRBJ1-4; 10 nucleotides agree with TRBD1. Losses at the gene ends were 3 bases for V and 2 bases for J; bases not matched to a gene: 9. The CDR3 sequence is 18 residues long. CDR1 is LGHNA and CDR2 is YSLEER in the germline V gene. The CDR3 sequence is CASSQGLTGGPTNEKLFF. CDR3 in DNA: TGCGCCAGCAGCCAGGGCTTGACAGGGGGCCCGACTAATGAAAAACTGTTTTTT.

The CDR3 reads CASSRMGAQAVVNYGYTF. The CDR3 bases are TGCGCCAGCAGCCGGATGGGGGCGCAGGCAGTCGTAAACTATGGCTACACCTTC. The chain recombines TRBV5-1 with TRBJ1-2, with D perhaps TRBD1 (6 bases). The V and J ends lost 4 bases and 2 bases respectively, with 24 bases between them. Germline CDR1 is SGHRS and CDR2 is YFSETQ. The CDR3 is made up of 18 amino acids. Drawing the rest from reference TRBV5-1 and TRBJ1-2, the complete variable domain is KAGVTQTPRYLIKTRGQQVTLSCSPISGHRSVSWYQQTPGQGLQFLFEYFSETQRNKGNFPGRFSGRQFSNSRSEMNVSTLELGDSALYLCASSRMGAQAVVNYGYTFGSGTRLTVV.

V is TRBV7-6 and J is TRBJ2-5, with 11 positions matching TRBD1. This CDR3 comprises 16 residues. The junction had 9 bases not matched to a gene; V was cut back by 2 bases and J by 7 bases. Germline V gene data show CDR1 as SGHVS and CDR2 as FNYEAQ. The CDR3 is CASSLYSVGQGGTQYF. CDR3 nucleotide sequence: TGTGCCAGCAGCTTATATTCAGTGGGACAGGGGGGGACCCAGTACTTC. The full variable domain, completed using reference TRBV7-6 and TRBJ2-5, is GAGVSQSPRYKVTKRGQDVALRCDPISGHVSLYWYRQALGQGPEFLTYFNYEAQQDKSGLPNDRFSAERPEGSISTLTIQRTEQRDSAMYRCASSLYSVGQGGTQYFGPGTRLLVL.

This chain uses TRBV7-3 with TRBJ1-2; D gene ambiguous. Germline V lookup: CDR1 SGHTA, CDR2 FQGTGA. V lost 5 bases, J lost 8 bases, and 15 bases lay in between. CDR3 length: 13 amino acids. This CDR3 reads CASSRGLGTGYTF. The CDR3 region has the DNA TGTGCCAGCAGCCGAGGCCTCGGAACAGGCTACACCTTC.

This chain uses TRBV11-2 with TRBJ1-1, with 8 bases fitting TRBD1. CDR1 SGHAT and CDR2 FQNNGV come from the germline V gene. Trimming at V came to 3 bases and at J to 1 base, leaving 7 bases not matched to a gene. This CDR3 region has 16 residues. CDR3 residues: CASSFRDRISNTEAFF. The CDR3 DNA is TGTGCCAGCAGCTTCCGGGACAGGATTTCGAACACTGAAGCTTTCTTT.